The 24 T cell receptor beta chains listed next were all sequenced from one sample in a study of blood T cell repertoires in COVID-19. The assay was immunoSEQ multiplex PCR, and TCRdb's table has in-frame clones only and misses some. The data show around 200,000 clones, 80% to 90% seen once. Sequencing was performed on peripheral blood. These TCRs come from a woman aged 50 to 60 with acute or convalescent COVID-19.

V and J are TRBV9 and TRBJ1-2; weak D call: TRBD1 (5 bases). V shed 4 bases and J shed 4 bases, with 8 bases lying between them. CDR1 and CDR2 from the germline V gene are SGDLS and YYNGEE. CDR3 length equals 12 residues. CDR3 nucleotide sequence: TGTGCCAGCAGCACTCAGGGCTATGGCTACACCTTC. It specifies CASSTQGYGYTF.

The chain employs TRBV18 and TRBJ2-1; perhaps TRBD2 as D (5 bases). Germline V gene data show CDR1 as KGHSH and CDR2 as LQKENI. The V end lost 0 bases, the J end lost 3 bases, and 18 bases lay between the germline ends. CDR3 length equals 18 residues. The CDR3 nucleotides are TGTGCCAGCTCACCACCTTCGGGGTCCAAATCCCTCTACAATGAGCAGTTCTTC. It specifies CASSPPSGSKSLYNEQFF. Supplemented by reference TRBV18 and TRBJ2-1, the full variable domain reads NAGVMQNPRHLVRRRGQEARLRCSPMKGHSHVYWYRQLPEEGLKFMVYLQKENIIDESGMPKERFSAEFPKEGPSILRIQQVVRGDSAAYFCASSPPSGSKSLYNEQFFGPGTRLTVL.

The V and J genes are TRBV9 and TRBJ1-5, with no clear D. The CDR3 length is 15 residues. Trimming removed 0 bases from V and 3 bases from J, with 10 bases in between. Germline V CDR1 and CDR2: SGDLS, YYNGEE. The CDR3 spells CASSVGGVPNQPQHF. As DNA, the CDR3 is TGTGCCAGCAGCGTAGGCGGGGTCCCCAATCAGCCCCAGCATTTT.

This rearrangement joins TRBV21-1 to TRBJ1-6. TRBV21-1 is termed a pseudogene. This CDR3 has 14 amino acids. CDR3 sequence (DNA): TGTGCCAGCAGCAAATTAGACGGGGATTCACCCCTCCACTTT. This encodes CASSKLDGDSPLHF.

In regard to this clone: The identical CDR3 is also encoded by other nucleotide sequences in the sample. This chain connects TRBV7-9 to TRBJ2-7; D is undetermined. Germline CDR1 reads SEHNR; CDR2 reads FQNEAQ (reference sequence). Trimming cost V 3 bases and J 5 bases, with 8 bases left between them. The CDR3 length is 12 residues. CDR3 protein: CASSLVPNEQYF. For the CDR3, the DNA is TGTGCCAGCAGCTTGGTCCCTAACGAGCAGTACTTC.

The chain has TRBV12-3 or TRBV12-4 and TRBJ2-7; D gene unclear. This CDR3 region has 13 residues. V shed 3 bases and J shed 1 base, with 7 bases lying between them. CDR3 protein: CASSFDGSYEQYF. The CDR3 DNA reads as TGTGCCAGCAGTTTCGACGGGTCCTACGAGCAGTACTTC.

This chain links TRBV4-3 with TRBJ1-4; 8 positions match TRBD1. The J segment lost 8 bases and the V segment lost 3 bases, leaving 8 bases of the junction unmatched. Looked up from germline, CDR1 is LGHNA and CDR2 is YSLEER. The CDR3 totals 15 residues. The CDR3 sequence is CASSQGQVTGEKLFF. Here the CDR3 DNA reads TGCGCCAGCAGCCAGGGACAGGTAACGGGAGAAAAACTGTTTTTT.

V usage is TRBV2 and J usage is TRBJ2-7; D remains unclear. The CDR3 has 10 residues. Germline V gives CDR1 SNHLY, CDR2 FYNNEI. Trimming removed 5 bases at V and 5 bases at J, with 4 bases between. The chain's CDR3 is CASSIDEQYF. The CDR3 bases are TGTGCCAGCAGTATCGACGAGCAGTACTTC. Using reference TRBV2 and TRBJ2-7 for the parts outside the CDR3, the full variable domain is EPEVTQTPSHQVTQMGQEVILRCVPISNHLYFYWYRQILGQKVEFLVSFYNNEISEKSEIFDDQFSVERPDGSNFTLKIRSTKLEDSAMYFCASSIDEQYFGPGTRLTVT.

The chain carries TRBV7-9 and TRBJ2-1, with D possibly matching TRBD2 (5 bases). The CDR3 runs to 13 residues. Trimming took 7 bases from V and 5 from J, leaving 12 bases between them. Germline assignment: CDR1 SEHNR and CDR2 FQNEAQ (reference sequence). CDR3: CASTIDYNNEQFF. DNA of the CDR3: TGTGCCAGCACCATTGACTATAACAATGAGCAGTTCTTC. Full variable domain (missing parts from reference TRBV7-9 and TRBJ2-1): DTGVSQNPRHKITKRGQNVTFRCDPISEHNRLYWYRQTLGQGPEFLTYFQNEAQLEKSRLLSDRFSAERPKGSFSTLEIQRTEQGDSAMYLCASTIDYNNEQFFGPGTRLTVL.

The chain is built from TRBV19 and TRBJ2-5; the match to TRBD2 covers 11 bases. V lost 3 bases, J lost 3 bases, and 6 bases stayed unmatched. Germline CDR1 reads LNHDA; CDR2 reads SQIVND (reference sequence). The length of the CDR3 is 16 residues. The CDR3 region is CASSMTGTSGEETQYF. CDR3 bases: TGTGCCAGTAGTATGACGGGGACTAGCGGCGAAGAGACCCAGTACTTC.

This sequence joins TRBV6-5 and TRBJ1-5, with TRBD1 matching over 7 bases. Germline V gene lookup returns CDR1 MNHEY and CDR2 SVGAGI. This CDR3 region has 15 residues. After removal of 6 bases from V and 7 bases from J, the junction contained 12 bases not matched to a gene. The DNA for the CDR3 is TGTGCCAGCAGGTCCGACAGGGAAGGAGGGCAGCCCCAGCATTTT. This gives the protein CASRSDREGGQPQHF.

The chain uses TRBV27 and TRBJ2-7, with a weak D call TRBD1 (6 bases). CDR3 length: 14 residues. The V and J ends lost 4 bases and 3 bases respectively, with 13 bases between them. Germline CDR1 is MNHEY and CDR2 is SMNVEV (reference sequence). The CDR3 sequence is CASSSPGHHYEQYF. The CDR3 nucleotides read TGTGCCAGCAGTTCCCCGGGACACCACTACGAGCAGTACTTC.

V usage is TRBV9 and J usage is TRBJ2-7; 7 bases agree with TRBD2. Germline CDR1 reads SGDLS; CDR2 reads YYNGEE. Trimming took 0 bases from V and 2 from J; bases not matched to a gene: 2. This CDR3 region has 14 residues. CDR3 in amino acids: CASSVEGLAYEQYF. CDR3 coding DNA: TGTGCCAGCAGCGTAGAAGGACTAGCCTACGAGCAGTACTTC.

This chain connects TRBV29-1 to TRBJ2-3; D gene ambiguous. Trimming stripped 4 bases from V and 2 bases from J, with 7 bases between. The CDR3 has 12 amino acids. Germline loops: CDR1 SQVTM, CDR2 ANQGSEA. CDR3 sequence (DNA): TGCAGCGTTGGTCGCGACACAGATACGCAGTATTTT. Translation gives CSVGRDTDTQYF.

The chain couples TRBV11-2 to TRBJ1-2, with a weak D call TRBD1 (6 bases). V lost 1 base and J 8 bases, leaving 8 bases between the germline ends. CDR3 length: 12 amino acids. CDR1 and CDR2 from the germline V gene are SGHAT and FQNNGV. DNA of the CDR3: TGTGCCAGCAGCTTAGGCGGGGGCGGCTACACCTTC. It codes for CASSLGGGGYTF.

The genes are TRBV3-1 (or the pseudogene TRBV3-2) and TRBJ1-1, with TRBD1 matching over 7 bases. The CDR3 consists of 12 residues. Germline V gives CDR1 LGHDT, CDR2 YNNKEL (reference sequence). V was pared by 8 bases and J by 1 base, with 1 base of the junction left unmatched. CDR3 bases: TGTGCCAGCGGGACAGCGAACACTGAAGCTTTCTTT. Its protein product is CASGTANTEAFF.

This clone was seen only once. V and J are TRBV18 and TRBJ2-1; 10 bases agree with TRBD1. The CDR3 loop spans 14 amino acids. CDR1 and CDR2 from the germline V gene are KGHSH and LQKENI. The ends lost 4 bases at V and 9 bases at J; junction bases unmatched: 6. CDR3: CASSLGQGLTEQFF. CDR3 nucleotide sequence: TGTGCCAGCTCACTGGGACAGGGGCTAACTGAGCAGTTCTTC.

The chain combines TRBV18 with TRBJ2-1, with 12 bases aligning to TRBD2. V dropped 3 bases and J dropped 9; count of bases not matched to a gene: 3. Germline lookup yields CDR1 KGHSH and CDR2 LQKENI. CDR3 length: 14 amino acids. The CDR3 sequence: CASSPTSGSAEQFF. The CDR3 DNA sequence: TGTGCCAGCTCACCGACTAGCGGGAGCGCTGAGCAGTTCTTC.

The chain recombines TRBV7-8 with TRBJ1-5; D gene unclear. The V end was cut by 6 bases, the J end by 5 bases, with 8 bases between. The CDR3 consists of 12 residues. Germline V gives CDR1 SGHVS, CDR2 FQNEAQ. CDR3 bases: TGTGCCAGCAGTCAGGAACATCAGCCCCAGCATTTT. Residues: CASSQEHQPQHF.

V usage is TRBV14 and J usage is TRBJ2-7; tentatively, D is TRBD2 (6 bases). In germline, CDR1 is SGHDN, CDR2 FVKESK. Trimming stripped 7 bases from V and 4 bases from J, with 14 bases between. The length of the CDR3 is 13 residues. The CDR3 protein is CASNAGTVYEQYF. CDR3 DNA sequence: TGTGCCAGCAACGCCGGGACTGTGTACGAGCAGTACTTC.

The genes are TRBV6-5 and TRBJ2-5, with D unclear. The CDR3 sequence is 11 residues long. Trimming shortened V by 6 bases and J by 3 bases, and 5 bases separated the two germline ends. CDR1 and CDR2 from the germline V gene are MNHEY and SVGAGI. DNA of the CDR3: TGTGCCAGCAGGCTAGAAGAGACCCAGTACTTC. Residues: CASRLEETQYF.

The chain couples TRBV10-3 to TRBJ1-4; D ambiguous. Deletions cut 10 bases from V and 8 bases from J, with 20 bases between. This CDR3 is built from 14 residues. Per germline, CDR1 ENHRY and CDR2 SYGVKD. The CDR3 loop is CATHGSDGWEKLFF. The CDR3 bases are TGTGCCACCCACGGGTCCGACGGGTGGGAAAAACTGTTTTTT.

The genes are TRBV18 and TRBJ1-6, with 8 bases matching TRBD1. The germline CDR1 and CDR2 sequences are KGHSH and LQKENI. V lost 3 bases and J lost 7; bases outside the gene matches: 11. The CDR3 runs 17 residues. This CDR3 reads CASSPLGQGGVNSPLHF. The CDR3 nucleotides are TGTGCCAGCTCACCTCTAGGACAGGGCGGGGTAAATTCACCCCTCCACTTT.

V and J are TRBV7-6 and TRBJ1-1; TRBD1 agrees at 7 bases. CDR1 is SGHVS and CDR2 is FNYEAQ in the germline V gene. This CDR3 spans 15 amino acids. Germline trimming cut 5 bases from V and 5 bases from J; bases unmatched to any gene: 11. CDR3: CASSTQQGPHTEAFF. CDR3 sequence (DNA): TGTGCCAGCAGCACCCAACAGGGGCCGCATACTGAAGCTTTCTTT.